This T cell receptor beta chain was recovered during a study of cytomegalovirus exposure and HLA in healthy donors (dated by TCRdb to the late 2010s). Background on the whole study: An earlier analysis of about 560 of the donors reported approximately 280 Gb of sequence data and 95 million to 140 million unique TCR beta sequences obtained from some 200 million T cells. An early release that covered some 630 HLA-typed donors contained about 300 gigabases of sequencing data and some 87 million unique TCR sequences. Of the roughly 410 genotyped donors, less than 90% were placed in the genetic ancestry cluster associated with self-reported Caucasian donors. The study aimed to test whether cataloging public T cell receptors could reveal signatures of past pathogen exposure. The study profiled the T cell repertoires of hundreds of subjects by immunosequencing and related them to cytomegalovirus serostatus. In addition to the first cohort of hundreds of subjects, a separate validation cohort of under 150 different subjects was used. To predict cytomegalovirus infection status, the study combined high-throughput TCR immunosequencing, statistical association of individual TCRs with disease status, and machine learning. In a later analysis, previously published TCR beta repertoires from several hundred donors were re-analyzed and high-resolution HLA genotyping was added so that TCR occurrence patterns could be studied. Rather than drawing on any new phenotypic data, the later analysis identified candidate immune exposures from TCR beta sequences and the way those sequences occurred across donors. An earlier analysis of 450 to 750 of the donors used high-throughput TCR beta sequencing to judge whether each TCR beta V gene segment behaved as functional or pseudogenic. Donor age, sex, ethnicity and CMV serostatus were compiled alongside the repertoire data. In a later genetic analysis, genome-wide SNP genotypes for about three fifths of the roughly 670 donors were used, and that subset was treated as a discovery cohort. Every repertoire in the discovery cohort had been generated on one and the same sequencing platform. Class I and class II HLA loci were covered by the typing at four-digit resolution. The number of donors typed differed by locus, with about 629-640 for A, B, C, DRB1 and DQB1, over 500 for DQA1, approximately 570 for DPA1, and under 490 for DPB1. About 5 DR-DQ haplotypes were handled as single units for association and clustering, since linkage in the cohort was strong. Among roughly 400 genotyped donors of the cohort, an average of approximately 240,000 unique TCR beta nucleotide sequences was sequenced per donor, of which roughly 17% were non-productive. Broad study findings and their caveats: In a later analysis, most CMV-associated TCR beta chains were found to appear HLA-restricted, with HLA associations seemingly driven largely by CMV exposure. The authors suggested that the approach could potentially be generalized to other disease states and immunological phenotypes. A later analysis found that HLA-associated TCR beta chains were more clonally expanded and had lower generation probabilities than equally common non-associated chains. Broadly in line with IMGT annotations, most TCR beta V segments showed up in productive rearrangements about 87% or about 30% of the time in an earlier analysis of some 590 of the donors. In vitro tests confirmed that a few of the cytomegalovirus-associated TCR beta chains recognize cytomegalovirus antigens. In a later analysis, TCR association rates were found to vary across HLA loci, with the most associated TCRs seen for DRB1 alleles and the fewest for HLA-C alleles. When HLA alleles, especially DR and DQ, strongly co-occurred, attributing TCR associations to individual alleles was difficult. Linkage disequilibrium might explain the correlated functional status among segregating V segments, but an unknown experimental factor could not be excluded. A further reported finding was that TCR beta sequences accurately predicted the HLA-A and HLA-B alleles for most subjects in the first cohort. The presence/absence analyses assumed that sequencing depth was roughly uniform across donors, and that assumption may not be true. In a later analysis, several top co-occurrence clusters were reported to appear linked to parvovirus B19, influenza, CMV and Epstein-Barr virus. A later genetic analysis reported fewer N-insertions in productive TCRs among donors in an Asian-associated ancestry cluster than the roughly 700-donor mean. Because HLA typing was unavailable for some donors at each locus, only the typed subset was used in association tests. A cluster of highly shared sequence variants was judged likely to represent a technical artifact of the sequencing pipeline. In both the original and validation cohorts, the classifier was reported to diagnose cytomegalovirus status with high specificity and sensitivity. Specific HLA alleles were associated with over 15,000 TCR beta sequences at a false discovery rate of 0.05 in a later analysis. Only TCR beta chains were sequenced in this cohort, and the absence of alpha or paired-chain data limited detectable features. Because counts were too low, under 20 rarely observed V segments, including chromosome 9 orphons, were left out of the earlier analysis of about 620 of the donors. The only immune exposure information available for the cohort was CMV serostatus. The study listed 164 TCR beta chains as associated with cytomegalovirus. Some IMGT-functional V segments, including TRBV6-2 and TRBV6-3, could not be distinguished by the 87-base-pair reads and were therefore excluded. In a later genetic analysis, a missense DCLRE1C variant was associated with V-gene and J-gene trimming of TCR beta chains, and the association was replicated in an independent cohort. Most TCR sequences were observed very rarely across donors, whereas some public TCRs were present in many individuals.

The CDR3 runs 16 amino acids, cysteine and phenylalanine included. The read is trimmed to its CDR3 DNA, 48 bases read in frame from base 1. Reading the germline V gene (reference sequence) gives CDR1 LNHDA and CDR2 SQIVND. V loses 3 bases of germline sequence and J loses 5 bases, and the interval between the two ends is 16 bases. Receptors were amplified or captured by the immunoSEQ multiplex PCR assay. For the multiplex PCR, a mixture combining 60 forward primers for TCR Vbeta segments and 13 reverse primers for TCR Jbeta segments was used. A multiplex PCR assay on genomic DNA amplified the CDR3 region of rearranged TCR beta genes. On the Illumina HiSeq System, the amplified TCR beta libraries were sequenced as 87-base-pair reads. In the paper's pipeline: A later analysis counted some 74 million unique TCR beta chains across the roughly 700 repertoires, and roughly 9.9 million of these chains were shared by at least two donors. To remove PCR and sequencing errors, raw reads were error-corrected and collapsed into unique sequences using a nearest-neighbor algorithm that merged closely related sequences. V, D and J gene segments were assigned by aligning CDR3 sequences to IMGT reference sequences. For a sequence to be retained, at least a six-nucleotide match to both a V gene segment and a J gene segment was required. Rearrangements were called productive when the CDR3 lacked stop codons and stayed in frame with V and J; all others were non-productive. CDR3 was defined according to IMGT convention as the region running from the second conserved V-encoded cysteine to the conserved J-encoded phenylalanine. The earlier analysis of about 590 of the donors excluded sequences that lacked an unambiguous match to a single V gene segment. An earlier analysis of fewer than 750 of the donors classified V segments as functional when productive rearrangements were above 56.7% and as segregating when the standard deviation between donors was above 5%. To diagnose cytomegalovirus status from the catalog of TCR beta chain sequences, a statistical classification framework was built. A later analysis assigned V and J genes by comparing TCR nucleotide sequences with IMGT/GENE-DB human TR gene sequences. A later analysis assigned CDR3 sequences and most-parsimonious VDJ recombination scenarios with the TCRdist pipeline. In a later analysis, each TCR beta chain was defined by its CDR3 amino acid sequence together with its V-gene family, and reads without a unique V-gene family were excluded. To address suspected cross-contamination and a sequencing artifact, a later analysis removed a few hundred highly shared, low-generation-probability nucleotide sequences. In a later analysis, a clonal expansion index was calculated for each public chain from normalized within-repertoire ranks of inferred template counts. A later analysis computed generation probabilities with a VDJ recombination model fitted to out-of-frame rearrangements, and checked the results against IGoR. A later analysis scored TCR-TCR, TCR-HLA and TCR-CMV co-occurrence with hypergeometric tests, applying a repertoire-size bias correction to TCR pairs. In a later analysis, false discovery rates were estimated by permuting HLA or CMV assignments 20 times. In a later analysis, co-occurring TCRs were grouped using DBSCAN, and TCRdist sequence similarity was added for clustering within HLA-allele-positive subsets. Co-occurrence clustering excluded repertoires with fewer than 30,000 or more than 120,000 public chains, plus five with anomalous nucleotide sharing. TCRdb provides this immuneACCESS table in a form limited to in-frame rearrangements. Some clones are lacking; in checked studies, under half of them reflect an unresolved V gene, and why the rest are absent is not known. V, J and clone size are taken as reported in that table, and D and trimming were inferred from the DNA itself. The table for this sample lists 100,000 to 150,000 clones; under 90% of them were counted only once. The ten largest make up approximately 3.8% of the sample.

Remarks on this clone: The target of this receptor is not known. No much larger clone is present one base from it, and per-base qualities are unavailable.

In total, approximately 610 healthy bone marrow donors made up the cohort. All cohort members were sampled while nominally healthy, although unrecorded immune exposures were likely present. The donor tested CMV seropositive and was one of the 289 seropositive cohort members. A peripheral blood sample was collected from each donor, and TCR beta sequencing was performed on peripheral blood mononuclear cells. Genomic DNA extraction from the blood cell samples was performed with the Qiagen DNeasy Blood Extraction Kit. The chain is made from TRBV19 and TRBJ2-2; possibly the D gene is TRBD2, per 5 matching bases. This receptor was obtained from a woman between 40 and 55 years old in good health and CMV-seropositive. The specimen sequenced was PBMCs. The base sequence is TGTGCCAGTAGTATCAACGGTGGGAGTGAAACCGGGGAGCTGTTTTTT. Its product reads: CASSINGGSETGELFF.